The source of this T cell receptor beta chain is a study of blood T cells in healthy people across ages. Germline lookup yields CDR1 MNHEY and CDR2 SVGEGT. The CDR3 contains 15 residues. J was trimmed by 4 bases and V by 7 bases; bases with no gene match: 5. A sample-barcoded 5' primer and a J-beta primer mix were used in a second PCR of roughly 7 to 11 cycles. TCRdb redid the calling of the 5' RACE reads with MiXCR, one entry per CDR3 protein. The data show 1.5 million to 2 million distinct CDR3 sequences, with roughly 49% seen just once and around 2.1% held by the top ten. The chain combines TRBV6-2 or TRBV6-3 with TRBJ2-1; TRBD2 matches 12 bases. This TCR was sampled from a woman in her thirties or forties in good health. The specimen was blood. This CDR3 is CASILAGGQYNEQFF. Written as DNA, the CDR3 is TGTGCCAGCATACTAGCGGGGGGCCAATACAATGAGCAGTTCTTC.